The rows below give T cell receptor beta chains drawn from one sample of a study of T-cell reconstitution after alpha-beta-depleted transplantation in children. TCRdb fed the PCR reads into MiXCR, producing one record per CDR3 protein. The sample lists under 140,000 distinct CDR3 sequences, around 10% seen once, with 8% in the top ten. The material sequenced was PBMCs from the stem cell graft donor, taken from the stem cell graft. These receptors were taken from a human donor who donated a stem cell graft to a child with acute lymphoblastic leukemia. The CDR3 runs from the conserved cysteine through the conserved F or W. D genes are given only for firm matches. Size is omitted from some rows. Given values are once, few, many or a class for expanded clones.

d_call	clone_size	j_call	v_call	cdr3_nt	cdr3_aa
.	many	TRBJ1-2	TRBV7-8	TGTGCCAGCAGCTTAGCTCCCCAGGGAAAAAAGGCGACTAACTATGGCTACACCTTC	CASSLAPQGKKATNYGYTF
.	few	TRBJ1-5	TRBV20-1	TGCAGTGCCCACAGTCAGGGGAGCAATCAGCCCCAGCATTTT	CSAHSQGSNQPQHF
TRBD1	many	TRBJ2-3	TRBV5-1	TGCGCCAGCACCCGGGGACAGGGTGGCACAGATACGCAGTATTTT	CASTRGQGGTDTQYF
.	many	TRBJ1-1	TRBV12-3/TRBV12-4	TGTGCCAGCAGTTTAGGGTCTCCCCGGGGGAACACTGAAGCTTTCTTT	CASSLGSPRGNTEAFF
.	few	TRBJ1-1	TRBV28	TGTGCCAGCACCACTAACACTGAAGCTTTCTTT	CASTTNTEAFF
.	many	TRBJ1-1	TRBV18	TGTGCCAGCTCACCTTCGACAAAAAGGGGCACTGAAGCTTTCTTT	CASSPSTKRGTEAFF
.	many	TRBJ1-1	TRBV12-3/TRBV12-4	TGTGCCAGCAGTAGGGGGACTGAAGCTTTCTTT	CASSRGTEAFF
.	many	TRBJ1-2	TRBV12-3/TRBV12-4	TGTGCCAGCAGTTTTTCGCGGCAGGGAAGCGGTTATGGCTACACCTTC	CASSFSRQGSGYGYTF
.	many	TRBJ2-7	TRBV28	TGTGCCAGCAGCCCTCTGACGGTCTACGAGCAGTACTTC	CASSPLTVYEQYF
TRBD1	many	TRBJ2-1	TRBV12-3/TRBV12-4	TGTGCCAGCAGAACAACAGGGGTGAAAGACAATGAGCAGTTCTTC	CASRTTGVKDNEQFF
TRBD1	.	TRBJ2-5	TRBV20-1	TGCTGTGCTCCGGACAGGGGGCGTGGGATCCAAGAGACCCAGTACTTC	CCAPDRGRGIQETQYF
.	.	TRBJ2-7	TRBV2	TGTGCCAGCAGAAAGCCTCCCCCGGTCTACGAGCAGTACTTC	CASRKPPPVYEQYF
TRBD1	.	TRBJ1-1	TRBV2	TGTGCCAGCAGCCAGGACAGGGCCACTGAAGCTTTCTTT	CASSQDRATEAFF
TRBD2	many	TRBJ2-3	TRBV28	TGTGCCAGCAGTCTAGCGGGAGTCCAGGAAGATACGCAGTATTTT	CASSLAGVQEDTQYF
.	.	TRBJ2-2	TRBV15	TGTGCCACCAGCAGAGATCATCGGCGAGTCGGGGAGCTGTTTTTC	CATSRDHRRVGELFF
.	many	TRBJ2-7	TRBV4-3	TGCGCCAGCAGCCTACTCCAGGGTGCCGAGCAGTACTTC	CASSLLQGAEQYF
TRBD1	many	TRBJ2-3	TRBV10-2	TGCGCCAGCGTGGACAGGGTATCCACAGATACGCAGTATTTT	CASVDRVSTDTQYF
.	many	TRBJ1-6	TRBV5-1	TGCGCCAGCAGTACTCCGGGGGTCGAAAATTCACCCCTCCACTTT	CASSTPGVENSPLHF
.	many	TRBJ2-5	TRBV5-1	TGCGCCAGCAGCTTGGCAGTCGGCGGGGCCCACCAAGAGACCCAGTACTTC	CASSLAVGGAHQETQYF